This TCR beta chain was recorded in a study of OX40 agonist ivuxolimab in advanced cancers. Study background: Participants averaged about 66 years of age (range about 23 to 90) and were under 90% male. Anti-PD-1, anti-PD-L1 or anti-CTLA-4 therapy given earlier was allowed, and approximately 40% had some. Of the patients, three showed partial responses, one with hepatocellular carcinoma and two with cutaneous melanoma. Study-wide results and caveats: On average, CD8+ T cells showed a greater number of expanded clones than CD4+.

Germline V gene sequence: CDR1 MNHEY, CDR2 SVGAGI. Trimming cost V 0 bases and J 5 bases, with 13 bases left between them. The CDR3 has 15 amino acids. The data were produced by immunoSEQ multiplex PCR, yet TCRdb's version contains in-frame clones alone and is incomplete. Counted here are roughly 60,000 clones, 75% to 95% occurring once; the ten biggest clones make up roughly 0.45%. About this clone itself: Its target is unknown.

The receptor was derived from an adult with an advanced solid tumor such as melanoma, head and neck, liver or kidney cancer. Sequences were derived from CD4+ or CD8+ T cells sorted from blood, sampled in a trial of the OX40 agonist ivuxolimab. This chain joins TRBV6-5 and TRBJ1-2, with D perhaps TRBD1 (5 bases). The CDR3 DNA reads as TGTGCCAGCAGTTACTCGGGACGCCAGAAATATGGCTACACCTTC. Translating it yields CASSYSGRQKYGYTF.